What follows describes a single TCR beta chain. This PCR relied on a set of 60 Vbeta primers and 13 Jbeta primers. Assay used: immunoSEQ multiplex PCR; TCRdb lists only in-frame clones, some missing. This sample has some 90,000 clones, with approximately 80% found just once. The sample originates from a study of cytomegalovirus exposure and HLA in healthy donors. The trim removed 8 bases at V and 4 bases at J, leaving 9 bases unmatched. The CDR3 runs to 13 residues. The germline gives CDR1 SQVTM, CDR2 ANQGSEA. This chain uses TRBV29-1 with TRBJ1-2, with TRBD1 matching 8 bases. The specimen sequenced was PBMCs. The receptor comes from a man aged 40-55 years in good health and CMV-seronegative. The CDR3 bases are TGCAGCTATACCACAGGGGGTGGCTATGGCTACACCTTC. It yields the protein CSYTTGGGYGYTF.